This T cell receptor beta chain was captured by sequencing in a study of beta chain features in type 1 diabetes. About this clone: The antigen is undetermined.

Study-level results: When Type 1 diabetes patients were examined, their TCRB CDR3s proved moderately but significantly shorter in all four CD4+ subsets.

From germline, CDR1 is SEHNR and CDR2 FQNEAQ (reference sequence). With 6 bases removed from V and 1 base from J, the gap between germline ends came to 12 bases. This CDR3 region has 14 residues. Expressed TCRB transcripts were sequenced because the isolated RNA had all been reverse transcribed beforehand. Using immunoSEQ multiplex PCR, the repertoire was profiled, and TCRdb retains in-frame clones only, with some absent. The repertoire holds 600,000 to 700,000 clones, with around 12% as singletons. The V call is TRBV7-9, the J call TRBJ1-1; possibly TRBD1 for D (5 bases). This TCR was sampled from a man aged 30 to 39 with type 1 diabetes. Sequencing used naive CD4+ T cells from blood. CDR3 in DNA: TGTGCCAGCAGTCTGGGGGGGAGGAACACTGAAGCTTTCTTT. It codes for CASSLGGRNTEAFF.